The clone carrying this T cell receptor beta chain was recorded a few times. Its matching antigen is unknown. One junction end does not reproduce the germline sequence, and a read error may be involved. Germline V CDR1 and CDR2: SSHAT, FNYEAQ (reference sequence). The CDR3 contains 16 residues. The entry originates in a study of regulatory T cells in long-lasting Graves disease. Arm-PCR of CDR3 regions with iRepertoire HTBI primers generated TCR beta libraries. TCRdb called the multiplex PCR reads again in MiXCR, with one record for every CDR3 protein. The repertoire holds 300,000 to 350,000 distinct CDR3 sequences, with 15% to 20% as singletons. Overall study findings and caveats: Researchers examined only peripheral blood and not thyroid tissue. TCR diversity in persistent Graves' patients was below that of newly diagnosed ones. Accuracy was perhaps lowered by the small sample size. In persistent patients, shared public clonotypes (over 2,500) outnumbered those in new patients (about 1,000).

The time point denotes: persistent/refractory GD, antithyroid drugs over 5 years with positive TRAb. With RNA extracted from PBMCs as input, the TCR library was made. The material sequenced was peripheral blood mononuclear cells (PBMCs), taken when the disease was refractory, from a patient treated with antithyroid drugs. The receptor was isolated from a female donor with Graves disease. The genes are TRBV7-7 and TRBJ2-5, with 9 nucleotides matching TRBD2. CDR3 nucleotides: TGTGCTAGCAGCCCTAGCGGGGCAGGTCGTGTGGGGACCCAGTACTTC. This translates into CASSPSGAGRVGTQYF. Using reference TRBV7-7 and TRBJ2-5 for the parts outside the CDR3, the full variable domain is GAGVSQSPRYKVTKRGQDVTLRCDPISSHATLYWYQQALGQGPEFLTYFNYEAQPDKSGLPSDRFSAERPEGSISTLTIQRTEQRDSAMYRCASSPSGAGRVGTQYFGPGTRLLVL.